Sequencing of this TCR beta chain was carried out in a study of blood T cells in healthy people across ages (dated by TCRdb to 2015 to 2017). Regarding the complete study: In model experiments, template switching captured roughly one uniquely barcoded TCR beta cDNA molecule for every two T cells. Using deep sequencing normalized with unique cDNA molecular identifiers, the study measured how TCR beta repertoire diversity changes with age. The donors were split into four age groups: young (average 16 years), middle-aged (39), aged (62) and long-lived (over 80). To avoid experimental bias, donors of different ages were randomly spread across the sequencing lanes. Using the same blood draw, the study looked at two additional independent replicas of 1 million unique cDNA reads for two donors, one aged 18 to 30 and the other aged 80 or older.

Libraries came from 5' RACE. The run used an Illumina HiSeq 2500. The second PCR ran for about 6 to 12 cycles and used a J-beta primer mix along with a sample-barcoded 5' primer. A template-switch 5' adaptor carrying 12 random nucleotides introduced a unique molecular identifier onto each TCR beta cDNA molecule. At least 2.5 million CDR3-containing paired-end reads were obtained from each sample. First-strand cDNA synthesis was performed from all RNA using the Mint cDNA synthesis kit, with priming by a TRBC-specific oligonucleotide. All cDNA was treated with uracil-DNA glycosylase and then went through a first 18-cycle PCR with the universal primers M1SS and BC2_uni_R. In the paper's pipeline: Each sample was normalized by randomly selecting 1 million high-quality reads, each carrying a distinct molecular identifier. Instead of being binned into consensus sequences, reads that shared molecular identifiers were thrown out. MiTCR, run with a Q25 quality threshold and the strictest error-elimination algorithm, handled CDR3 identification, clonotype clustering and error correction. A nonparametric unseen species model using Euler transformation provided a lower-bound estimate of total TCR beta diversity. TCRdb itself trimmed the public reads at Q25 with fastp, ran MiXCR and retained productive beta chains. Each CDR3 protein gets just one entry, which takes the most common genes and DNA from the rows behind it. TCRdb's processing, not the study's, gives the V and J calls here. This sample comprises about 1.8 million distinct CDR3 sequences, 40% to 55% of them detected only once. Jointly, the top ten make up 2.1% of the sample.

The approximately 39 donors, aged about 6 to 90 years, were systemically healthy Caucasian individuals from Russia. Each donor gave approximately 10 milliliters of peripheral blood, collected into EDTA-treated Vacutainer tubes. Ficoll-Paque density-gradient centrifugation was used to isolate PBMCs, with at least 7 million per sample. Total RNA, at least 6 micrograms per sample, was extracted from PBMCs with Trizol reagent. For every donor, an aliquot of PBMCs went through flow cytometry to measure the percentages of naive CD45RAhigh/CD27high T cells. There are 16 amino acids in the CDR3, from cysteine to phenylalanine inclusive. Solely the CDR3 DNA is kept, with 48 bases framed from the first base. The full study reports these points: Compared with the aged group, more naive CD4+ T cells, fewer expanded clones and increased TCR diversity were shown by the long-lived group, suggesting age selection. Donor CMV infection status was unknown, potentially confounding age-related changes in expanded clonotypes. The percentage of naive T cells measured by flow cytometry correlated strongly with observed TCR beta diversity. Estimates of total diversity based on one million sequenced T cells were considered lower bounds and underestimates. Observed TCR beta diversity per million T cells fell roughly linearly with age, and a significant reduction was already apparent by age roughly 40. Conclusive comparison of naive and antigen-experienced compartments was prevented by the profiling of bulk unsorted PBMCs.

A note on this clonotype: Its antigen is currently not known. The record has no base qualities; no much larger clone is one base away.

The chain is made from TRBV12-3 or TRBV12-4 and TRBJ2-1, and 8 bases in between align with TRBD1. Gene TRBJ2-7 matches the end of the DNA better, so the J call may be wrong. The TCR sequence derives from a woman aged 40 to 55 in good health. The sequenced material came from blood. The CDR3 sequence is CASRPGQGDSYNEQYF. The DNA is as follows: TGTGCCAGCAGGCCCGGACAGGGAGACTCCTACAATGAGCAGTACTTC.